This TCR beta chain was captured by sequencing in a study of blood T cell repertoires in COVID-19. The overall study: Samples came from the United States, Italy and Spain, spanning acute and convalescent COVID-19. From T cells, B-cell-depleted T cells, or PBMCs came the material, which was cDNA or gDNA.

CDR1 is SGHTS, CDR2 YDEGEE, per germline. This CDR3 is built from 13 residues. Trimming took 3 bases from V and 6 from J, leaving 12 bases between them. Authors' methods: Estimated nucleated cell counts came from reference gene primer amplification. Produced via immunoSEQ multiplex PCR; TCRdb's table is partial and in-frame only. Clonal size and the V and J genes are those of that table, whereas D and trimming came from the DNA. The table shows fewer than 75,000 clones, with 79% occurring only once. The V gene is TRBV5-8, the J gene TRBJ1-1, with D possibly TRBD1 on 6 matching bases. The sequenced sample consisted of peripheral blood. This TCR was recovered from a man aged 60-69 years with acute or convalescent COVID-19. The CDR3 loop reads CASSSDRTAEAFF. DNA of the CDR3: TGTGCCAGCAGCTCGGACAGAACCGCTGAAGCTTTCTTT.